Listed here are 24 T cell receptor beta chains from one sample, sequenced in a study of blood T cells in healthy people across ages. A J-beta primer mix and a sample-barcoded 5' primer were used in a second PCR of about 6 to 12 cycles. A single record per CDR3 protein comes from TCRdb applying MiXCR to the 5' RACE reads. Altogether about 1.4 million distinct CDR3 sequences are present, around 59% being singletons, with the ten largest covering under 8.5%. Specimen: blood. All receptors derive from a man aged 18 to 30 in good health.

This clonotype was observed a handful of times. The V call is TRBV27, the J call TRBJ1-5; D gene unclear. V was shortened by 5 bases and J by 10 bases, with 18 bases between the two germline ends. Germline-derived CDR1 and CDR2 are MNHEY and SMNVEV (reference sequence). The CDR3 consists of 14 residues. The DNA for the CDR3 is TGTGCCAGCAGTCCCCGGACGGCTTTTACTCCCCAGCATTTT. Its protein is CASSPRTAFTPQHF.

This chain connects TRBV7-9 to TRBJ1-6; 9 bases line up with TRBD1. J lost 14 bases, V lost 4 bases, and 9 bases had no gene match. The germline V gene has CDR1 SEHNR and CDR2 FQNEAQ (reference sequence). This CDR3 has 14 residues. CDR3: CASSSGTGYPTLHF. The CDR3 DNA reads TGTGCCAGCAGCTCCGGGACAGGGTACCCCACCCTCCACTTT.

This clonotype was counted between two and nine times. V is TRBV5-1 and J is TRBJ2-1, with D possibly matching TRBD1 (8 bases). Between the trimmed V and J ends, which lost 1 base and 8 bases, there was a span of 13 bases. Germline loops: CDR1 SGHRS, CDR2 YFSETQ. This CDR3 spans 14 amino acids. CDR3: CASSLLQGGDEQFF. The CDR3 DNA reads as TGCGCCAGCAGCTTGTTACAGGGGGGGGATGAGCAGTTCTTC.

This sequence joins TRBV6-5 and TRBJ2-2; 12 bases are a match to TRBD2. The CDR3 is made up of 15 amino acids. Trimming cost V 6 bases and J 6 bases; bases outside gene matches: 5. Germline assignment: CDR1 MNHEY and CDR2 SVGAGI. This CDR3 reads CASRSGLAGAGELFF. The CDR3 region has the DNA TGTGCCAGCAGGTCGGGACTAGCGGGTGCCGGGGAGCTGTTTTTT.

The CDR3 is CASGPATVYEQFF. The CDR3 bases are TGTGCCAGCGGTCCAGCTACAGTTTATGAGCAGTTCTTC. The rearrangement uses TRBV6-5 and TRBJ2-1; D call uncertain. The CDR3 has 13 amino acids. Germline V gene sequence: CDR1 MNHEY, CDR2 SVGAGI. V shed 8 bases and J shed 8 bases, with 16 bases lying between them.

The V gene is TRBV28, the J gene TRBJ2-3, with a weak D call TRBD1 (6 bases). Germline CDR1 and CDR2: MDHEN and SYDVKM. The CDR3 is 16 amino acids. The V gene lost 3 bases and the J gene lost 2 bases, with 15 bases spanning the gap. CDR3 amino acids: CASSFVGQAATDTQYF. CDR3 nucleotides: TGTGCCAGCAGTTTCGTGGGACAAGCGGCCACAGATACGCAGTATTTT.

This clonotype was counted between two and nine times. V gene TRBV20-1 combines with J gene TRBJ2-7; possibly TRBD1 for D (6 bases). From germline, CDR1 is DFQATT and CDR2 SNEGSKA (reference sequence). Trimming took off 6 bases at V and 1 base at J, with 13 bases between the two ends. There are 13 residues in the CDR3. CDR3 sequence: CSAPDSRSYEQYF. The CDR3 coding sequence is TGCAGTGCGCCGGACAGTCGTTCCTACGAGCAGTACTTC.

The V and J genes are TRBV4-3 and TRBJ2-7; D unresolved. CDR1 is LGHNA, CDR2 YSLEER, per germline. This CDR3 spans 15 amino acids. Trimming removed 0 bases at V and 5 bases at J, with 14 bases between. This CDR3 is CASSQDRVTAHEQYF. The CDR3 bases are TGCGCCAGCAGCCAAGATCGGGTTACTGCGCACGAGCAGTACTTC.

The J gene is TRBJ1-5, the V gene TRBV7-2; TRBD1 might be the D (6 bases). Germline V lookup: CDR1 SGHTA, CDR2 FQGNSA. This CDR3 spans 15 amino acids. V lost 3 bases and J lost 4, with 13 bases in between. In DNA, the CDR3 is TGTGCCAGCAGCTTCAGGGGTGAGGGGAATCAGCCCCAGCATTTT. Translated, it gives CASSFRGEGNQPQHF.

This clonotype occurred a few times. This chain connects TRBV2 to TRBJ2-6, with D unclear. The V end lost 4 bases, the J end lost 2 bases, and 9 bases lay between the germline ends. The length of the CDR3 is 15 residues. From germline, CDR1 is SNHLY and CDR2 FYNNEI. The CDR3 DNA sequence: TGTGCCAGCAGTGGGGAACCCCCTGGGGCCAACGTCCTGACTTTC. It translates to CASSGEPPGANVLTF. Supplemented by reference TRBV2 and TRBJ2-6, the full variable domain reads EPEVTQTPSHQVTQMGQEVILRCVPISNHLYFYWYRQILGQKVEFLVSFYNNEISEKSEIFDDQFSVERPDGSNFTLKIRSTKLEDSAMYFCASSGEPPGANVLTFGAGSRLTVL.

In its sample, this clonotype was seen once. V is TRBV27 and J is TRBJ2-7, with 9 bases that match TRBD1. The CDR3 is 15 amino acids. Germline V lookup: CDR1 MNHEY, CDR2 SMNVEV (reference sequence). J lost 3 bases, V lost 2 bases, and 5 bases had no gene match. The CDR3 protein is CASSLSAGQGYEQYF. As DNA, the CDR3 is TGTGCCAGCAGTTTAAGTGCGGGACAGGGCTACGAGCAGTACTTC.

There are a few counts of this clonotype. The chain has TRBV6-2 or TRBV6-3 and TRBJ1-5; 8 bases are a match to TRBD1. The CDR3 consists of 17 residues. With V trimmed by 2 bases and J by 7 bases, 13 bases remained unmatched. Germline V CDR1 and CDR2: MNHEY, SVGEGT. The CDR3 spells CASSYGPGTGPEQPQHF. CDR3 coding DNA: TGTGCCAGCAGTTACGGCCCCGGGACAGGTCCTGAACAGCCCCAGCATTTT.

This chain links TRBV2 with TRBJ2-1; a weak D match, TRBD2 (7 bases). The J call is in doubt because the DNA end fits TRBJ2-7 better. The CDR3 covers 13 residues. Germline V lookup: CDR1 SNHLY, CDR2 FYNNEI. Written as DNA, the CDR3 is TGTGCCAGCGGGGAGGGGGGAGGAAGCGAGCAGTACTTC. Its protein product is CASGEGGGSEQYF.

The CDR3 loop is CATSRWSTGPNEKLFF. CDR3 bases: TGTGCCACCAGCAGGTGGTCGACAGGACCAAATGAAAAACTGTTTTTT. V and J are TRBV15 and TRBJ1-4, with D perhaps TRBD1 (6 bases). Trimming cost V 3 bases and J 5 bases, with 16 bases left between them. This CDR3 comprises 16 residues. Germline assignment: CDR1 LNHNV and CDR2 YYDKDF (reference sequence).

This clonotype was seen only a few times. The chain recombines TRBV3-1 with TRBJ2-1; no reliable D call. CDR3 length: 13 residues. Germline-derived CDR1 and CDR2 are LGHDT and YNNKEL (reference sequence). The V end was cut by 3 bases, the J end by 5 bases, with 8 bases between. The CDR3 region is CASSHGQNNEQFF. For the CDR3, the DNA is TGTGCCAGCAGCCACGGGCAAAACAATGAGCAGTTCTTC.

The CDR3 coding sequence is TGCAGTGCTAGTCGCGGGGGCCTGATTATCACAGATACGCAGTATTTT. Protein: CSASRGGLIITDTQYF. The chain employs TRBV20-1 and TRBJ2-3; TRBD2 is a possible D gene (7 bases). The CDR3 totals 16 residues. The V gene's germline CDR1 is DFQATT and CDR2 SNEGSKA (reference sequence). The V end was cut by 3 bases, the J end by 2 bases, with 18 bases between.

The chain combines TRBV21-1 with TRBJ2-3; the tabulated D call, TRBD1, remains unverified against the DNA. TRBV21-1 constitutes a pseudogene. This CDR3 comprises 14 residues. The CDR3 is CASNRTPGADTQYF. The CDR3 nucleotides read TGTGCCAGCAACCGGACTCCCGGTGCAGATACGCAGTATTTT.

This rearrangement joins TRBV4-2 to TRBJ1-2; D is unclear. Germline CDR1 reads LGHNA; CDR2 reads YNFKEQ. This CDR3 spans 13 amino acids. V lost 0 bases to trimming and J lost 6 bases, with 8 bases between them. The CDR3 DNA reads as TGTGCCAGCAGCCAAGACAGTAGCCATGGCTACACCTTC. Translation gives CASSQDSSHGYTF.

V and J are TRBV29-1 and TRBJ2-3; 7 bases are shared with TRBD1. This CDR3 has 13 amino acids. CDR1 SQVTM and CDR2 ANQGSEA come from the germline V gene. V gave up 4 bases and J gave up 13 bases; unmatched junction bases: 14. This CDR3 is CSVAKGGNQGEYF. The CDR3 DNA reads TGCAGCGTTGCCAAAGGGGGCAACCAAGGGGAGTATTTT.

V usage is TRBV6-1 and J usage is TRBJ2-5; perhaps TRBD1 as D (5 bases). V lost 1 base and J lost 5, with 11 bases in between. The CDR3 is 14 residues long. Germline assignment: CDR1 MNHNS and CDR2 SASEGT. DNA for the CDR3: TGTGCCAGCAGTGAAGACTACCACAGGGAGACCCAGTACTTC. It codes for CASSEDYHRETQYF.

This chain joins TRBV12-3 or TRBV12-4 and TRBJ1-2; D gene ambiguous. V was clipped by 5 bases and J by 4 bases, with 23 bases between them. The CDR3 is made up of 17 amino acids. The CDR3, as DNA: TGTGCCAGCAGTCCCCAGTTCGGGCTCTCCGGACCCTATGGCTACACCTTC. Translation gives CASSPQFGLSGPYGYTF.

To note about this clonotype: Relative to the germline gene, one junction end is altered; a read error may explain this. CDR3 residues: CAGSQVTWSPTFSTDTQYF. The CDR3 nucleotides are TGTGCCGGCAGCCAAGTCACGTGGAGCCCGACCTTTAGCACAGATACGCAGTATTTT. This chain connects TRBV3-1 to TRBJ2-3; D uncertain. Looked up from germline, CDR1 is LGHDT and CDR2 is YNNKEL (reference sequence). The CDR3 loop spans 19 amino acids.

This CDR3 is CASSLGMESGADTQYF. In DNA form, the CDR3 reads TGTGCCAGCAGCTTAGGGATGGAATCGGGCGCAGATACGCAGTATTTT. The rearrangement joins TRBV7-2 to TRBJ2-3; no clear D gene. Germline V gene lookup returns CDR1 SGHTA and CDR2 FQGNSA. The V gene lost 1 base and the J gene lost 4 bases, with 15 bases spanning the gap. The CDR3 loop spans 16 amino acids.

CDR3 in DNA: TGTGCCAGCAGCTTAGTGCGCTCGCTCCCAGATACGCAGTATTTT. It is translated as CASSLVRSLPDTQYF. This chain connects TRBV11-2 to TRBJ2-3; D gene uncertain. CDR1 and CDR2 from the germline V gene are SGHAT and FQNNGV. Trimming shortened V by 1 base and J by 4 bases, and 12 bases separated the two germline ends. The CDR3 extends over 15 amino acids. Full variable domain (remainder filled in from reference TRBV11-2 and TRBJ2-3): EAGVAQSPRYKIIEKRQSVAFWCNPISGHATLYWYQQILGQGPKLLIQFQNNGVVDDSQLPKDRFSAERLKGVDSTLKIQPAKLEDSAVYLCASSLVRSLPDTQYFGPGTRLTVL.